Listed below are T cell receptor beta chains from one sample, sequenced in a study of blood T cell repertoires in COVID-19. Sequencing used immunoSEQ multiplex PCR; TCRdb keeps in-frame clones, though not all of them. The table records 70,000 to 100,000 clones, 70% to 90% of them present only once. The sequencing sample was made of peripheral blood. The receptors originated from an elderly woman with active COVID-19. Each CDR3 is given with its conserved first and last residue. D genes are given only for firm matches. Size is omitted from some rows. Given values are once, few, many or a class for expanded clones.

>TRBD1|-|TRBJ1-4|TRBV5-1
CASSLGQAINEKLFF
TGCGCCAGCAGCTTAGGACAGGCGATTAATGAAAAACTGTTTTTT
>TRBD2|once|TRBJ2-1|TRBV18
CASSPPSGGGTYNEQFF
TGTGCCAGCTCACCACCGTCGGGGGGAGGTACCTACAATGAGCAGTTCTTC
>-|-|TRBJ2-2|TRBV5-4
CASSLSYNTGELFF
TGTGCCAGCAGCTTGTCCTACAACACCGGGGAGCTGTTTTTT
>-|-|TRBJ1-3|TRBV6-6
CASSYSEGVTIYF
TGTGCCAGCAGTTACTCAGAGGGGGTCACCATATATTTT
>TRBD1|-|TRBJ2-7|TRBV25-1
CATGQGARYEQYF
TGTGCCACCGGACAGGGGGCAAGGTACGAGCAGTACTTC
>-|once|TRBJ1-1|TRBV29-1
CSVVAGDRTEAFF
TGCAGCGTGGTCGCAGGGGATCGAACTGAAGCTTTCTTT
>-|-|TRBJ2-7|TRBV2
CASSRDFQVGYEQYF
TGTGCCAGCAGTAGGGACTTCCAGGTAGGCTACGAGCAGTACTTC
>-|-|TRBJ2-1|TRBV5-1
CASSLAAGAGEQFF
TGCGCCAGCAGCTTGGCCGCGGGGGCCGGTGAGCAGTTCTTC
>TRBD1|-|TRBJ1-1|TRBV5-1
CASSLGGTANTEAFF
TGCGCCAGCAGCTTGGGCGGGACAGCGAACACTGAAGCTTTCTTT
>TRBD2|once|TRBJ2-3|TRBV11-3
CASSSQRAGGPTDTQYF
TGTGCCAGCAGCAGCCAACGAGCGGGAGGGCCGACAGATACGCAGTATTTT
>-|-|TRBJ2-1|TRBV7-8
CASSLAPGTHNEQFF
TGTGCCAGCAGCTTAGCACCCGGGACTCACAATGAGCAGTTCTTC
>-|-|TRBJ2-3|TRBV11-2
CASSLAGTDTQYF
TGTGCCAGCAGCTTAGCGGGGACAGATACGCAGTATTTT
>-|-|TRBJ1-1|TRBV2
CASNAAGTEAFF
TGTGCCAGCAACGCCGCCGGGACTGAAGCTTTCTTT
>TRBD2|-|TRBJ2-7|TRBV28
CASSKSTSGRAGEQYF
TGTGCCAGCAGCAAATCCACTAGCGGGAGGGCTGGCGAGCAGTACTTC
>TRBD1|-|TRBJ2-3|TRBV11-3
CASSPSWGQGAADTQYF
TGTGCCAGCAGCCCGTCGTGGGGACAGGGGGCTGCAGATACGCAGTATTTT
>TRBD1|-|TRBJ2-2|TRBV2
CASSAPTGGRVGELFF
TGTGCCAGCAGTGCCCCGACAGGGGGGAGGGTCGGGGAGCTGTTTTTT
>TRBD2|once|TRBJ2-1|TRBV7-8
CASRYNRGARLAGGLYNEQFF
TGTGCCAGCAGATACAACAGGGGCGCCCGGCTAGCGGGAGGGCTCTACAATGAGCAGTTCTTC
>TRBD2|-|TRBJ2-4|TRBV19
CASSIQREGAKNIQYF
TGTGCCAGTAGTATCCAGCGGGAGGGAGCCAAAAACATTCAGTACTTC
>TRBD1|-|TRBJ2-1|TRBV9
CASRPPGGPYNEQFF
TGTGCCAGCAGGCCGCCAGGGGGCCCCTACAATGAGCAGTTCTTC
>-|-|TRBJ2-5|TRBV3-1/TRBV3-2
CASSQGGLQGWVTQYF
TGTGCCAGCAGCCAAGGCGGATTACAGGGTTGGGTGACCCAGTACTTC
>-|-|TRBJ1-5|TRBV7-3
CASSLSGYSNQPQHF
TGTGCCAGCAGCTTATCGGGGTATAGCAATCAGCCCCAGCATTTT
>TRBD2|-|TRBJ2-5|TRBV15
CATSSRTSGEETQYF
TGTGCCACCAGCTCCAGGACTAGCGGGGAAGAGACCCAGTACTTC
>TRBD2|-|TRBJ2-1|TRBV6-4
CASSDRTRGLGNEQFF
TGTGCCAGCAGTGACAGGACTAGGGGCCTCGGGAATGAGCAGTTCTTC
>-|-|TRBJ2-6|TRBV3-1/TRBV3-2
CASSRGSGANVLTF
TGTGCCAGCAGCCGCGGCTCTGGGGCCAACGTCCTGACTTTC
>TRBD2|-|TRBJ2-7|TRBV4-2
CASSQDVRLAGAHHSSNEQYF
TGTGCCAGCAGCCAAGATGTAAGGCTAGCGGGGGCCCATCACTCATCTAACGAGCAGTACTTC
>TRBD2|-|TRBJ2-1|TRBV2
CASSGGLAVNNEQFF
TGTGCCAGCAGTGGAGGACTAGCGGTGAACAATGAGCAGTTCTTC
>-|once|TRBJ2-1|TRBV4-3
CASSHRGRVGYNEQFF
TGCGCCAGCAGCCATAGAGGCCGAGTTGGCTACAATGAGCAGTTCTTC
>TRBD2|-|TRBJ2-7|TRBV28
CASRRLAGGSYEQYF
TGTGCCAGCAGGAGGCTAGCGGGAGGGTCCTACGAGCAGTACTTC
>-|-|TRBJ2-3|TRBV5-5
CASSPDFSTDTQYF
TGTGCCAGCAGCCCGGACTTTTCCACAGATACGCAGTATTTT
>TRBD1|-|TRBJ1-5|TRBV12-5
CASGLPAPVIGTGGNQPQHF
TGTGCTAGTGGTTTGCCGGCCCCCGTAATCGGGACAGGGGGAAATCAGCCCCAGCATTTT
>-|-|TRBJ2-5|TRBV18
CASSPPSQETQYF
TGTGCCAGCTCACCACCCTCTCAAGAGACCCAGTACTTC
>TRBD1|-|TRBJ1-2|TRBV12-3/TRBV12-4
CASRGDRGEGYTF
TGTGCCAGCAGAGGGGACAGGGGGGAAGGCTACACCTTC
>TRBD1|-|TRBJ1-2|TRBV5-1
CASSVGQGQWSGYTF
TGCGCCAGCAGCGTAGGACAGGGACAATGGTCTGGCTACACCTTC